The following is a T cell receptor (beta chain) sequence with its context. The antigen it recognizes is unknown. Base qualities are missing; no much larger clone stands one base away. The source of the sample is a study of control samples from healthy donors and cancer patients (dated by TCRdb to about 2020). The library was obtained by the immunoSEQ multiplex PCR assay. TCRdb's version of the immuneACCESS table is confined to in-frame rearrangements and falls short of the full clone set. An unresolved V gene accounts for under half of the shortfall where checked; the remainder is of unknown origin. This sample holds about 150,000 clones; approximately 94% were observed only once. The ten largest clones capture approximately 5.5% of the sample. The CDR3 holds 14 amino acids from the cysteine to the phenylalanine. Here the CDR3 DNA is all that survives: 42 bases in frame from base 1. Based on the germline V gene, the CDR1 and CDR2 sequences are MDHEN and SYDVKM. The germline V end is reduced by 7 bases and the J end by 9 bases; junction bases left unmatched: 12.

Input material: blood. The receptor was derived from a man aged 40-49 years in good health. The V gene is TRBV28 and the J gene is TRBJ1-5; TRBD1 aligns with 7 central bases. The CDR3 protein: CASIRGQRSGPQHF. The nucleotide sequence reads TGTGCCAGCATCAGGGGACAGCGTTCCGGGCCCCAGCATTTT.